These 24 T cell receptor beta chains were all obtained from the same sample, sequenced in a study of blood T cell repertoires in COVID-19. The protocol was immunoSEQ multiplex PCR, while the TCRdb copy is restricted to in-frame clones and leaves out a portion. The repertoire has roughly 200,000 clones, 70% to 85% of them found once; the top ten carry approximately 8%. Source material: peripheral blood. These receptors all come from a woman older than 75 with COVID-19, enrolled during active disease.

In this sample, this clone turned up once. This chain links TRBV6-5 with TRBJ1-6; 7 bases are shared with TRBD1. The germline V gene encodes CDR1 MNHEY and CDR2 SVGAGI. The V gene end was trimmed by 0 bases and the J gene end by 10 bases; junction bases not matched to a gene: 9. This CDR3 contains 16 residues. In DNA form, the CDR3 reads TGTGCCAGCAGTTACTCACGGACAGGAGGGGTGTCACCCCTCCACTTT. Its protein is CASSYSRTGGVSPLHF.

This chain connects TRBV7-8 to TRBJ1-2; TRBD1 might be the D (5 bases). The V gene's germline CDR1 is SGHVS and CDR2 FQNEAQ. Trimming cost V 5 bases and J 1 base, with 11 bases left between them. This CDR3 contains 14 residues. The CDR3 here is CASSPGVLNYGYTF. Here the CDR3 DNA reads TGTGCCAGCAGCCCGGGGGTTCTTAACTATGGCTACACCTTC. Using reference TRBV7-8 and TRBJ1-2 for the parts outside the CDR3, the full variable domain is GAGVSQSPRYKVAKRGQDVALRCDPISGHVSLFWYQQALGQGPEFLTYFQNEAQLDKSGLPSDRFFAERPEGSVSTLKIQRTQQEDSAVYLCASSPGVLNYGYTFGSGTRLTVV.

This rearrangement joins TRBV27 to TRBJ1-2; D not resolved. The V gene lost 5 bases and the J gene lost 8 bases, with 18 bases spanning the gap. The CDR3 extends over 14 amino acids. Germline V CDR1 and CDR2: MNHEY, SMNVEV (reference sequence). The CDR3 nucleotides are TGTGCCAGCAGTCGCCCAAGCGGCCTCGGGGGCTACACCTTC. Translation: CASSRPSGLGGYTF.

The CDR3 here is CASSRQGARSPLHF. The CDR3 DNA is TGTGCCAGCAGTCGGCAGGGGGCTCGGTCACCCCTCCACTTT. The chain is built from TRBV2 and TRBJ1-6; 8 bases are a match to TRBD1. CDR3 length: 14 amino acids. Germline CDR1 and CDR2: SNHLY and FYNNEI. The J segment lost 10 bases and the V segment lost 5 bases, leaving 7 bases of the junction unmatched.

CDR3 coding DNA: TGTGCCATCAGCGGGGGTCAGGGCCAGAAAGCTTTCTTT. Its protein product is CAISGGQGQKAFF. The V and J genes are TRBV10-3 and TRBJ1-1; maybe TRBD1 (5 bases). V lost 6 bases and J 9 bases, leaving 17 bases between the germline ends. Germline V gene lookup returns CDR1 ENHRY and CDR2 SYGVKD. The CDR3 consists of 13 residues.

The CDR3 reads CSAQGEVAGEQETQYF. CDR3 in DNA: TGCAGCGCTCAAGGGGAGGTAGCGGGTGAACAAGAGACCCAGTACTTC. V and J are TRBV29-1 and TRBJ2-5; TRBD2 agrees at 7 bases. Looked up from germline, CDR1 is SQVTM and CDR2 is ANQGSEA. V lost 7 bases to trimming and J lost 2 bases; unmatched junction nucleotides: 16. CDR3 size: 16 residues.

The genes are TRBV5-1 and TRBJ2-3; D not certain. V lost 1 base and J 2 bases, leaving 5 bases between the germline ends. The CDR3 extends over 13 amino acids. The germline V gene encodes CDR1 SGHRS and CDR2 YFSETQ. CDR3 DNA: TGCGCCAGCAGCTTGATTCTCACAGATACGCAGTATTTT. Amino acids: CASSLILTDTQYF.

The J gene is TRBJ1-4, the V gene TRBV7-9; D uncertain. Germline CDR1 is SEHNR and CDR2 is FQNEAQ (reference sequence). Trimming removed 1 base from V and 8 bases from J, with 14 bases in between. The CDR3 is 15 amino acids. CDR3 DNA: TGTGCCAGCAGCTTAGGAGGCGTGGGCGGGGAAAAACTGTTTTTT. Its protein is CASSLGGVGGEKLFF.

V is TRBV6-5 and J is TRBJ2-3; D is perhaps TRBD1 (5 bases). CDR1 and CDR2 from the germline V gene are MNHEY and SVGAGI. The CDR3 contains 12 residues. Trimming took 6 bases from V and 5 from J, leaving 9 bases between them. CDR3 sequence: CASRGQGDTQYF. As DNA, the CDR3 is TGTGCCAGCAGGGGGCAGGGAGATACGCAGTATTTT.

V and J are TRBV19 and TRBJ2-2; no definite D call. Germline lookup yields CDR1 LNHDA and CDR2 SQIVND (reference sequence). V lost 3 bases and J 7 bases, leaving 9 bases between the germline ends. The length of the CDR3 is 13 residues. Here the CDR3 DNA reads TGTGCCAGTAGTATCCTAGTGGGCGGGGAGCTGTTTTTT. Encoded protein: CASSILVGGELFF.

V usage is TRBV28 and J usage is TRBJ2-5; the match to TRBD1 covers 8 bases. This CDR3 has 14 amino acids. Trimming took 2 bases from V and 3 from J; bases not matched to a gene: 2. Germline CDR1 reads MDHEN; CDR2 reads SYDVKM. The CDR3 reads CASSLQGAKETQYF. CDR3 DNA sequence: TGTGCCAGCAGTTTACAGGGGGCTAAAGAGACCCAGTACTTC. Together with reference TRBV28 and TRBJ2-5, the CDR3 gives the full variable domain: DVKVTQSSRYLVKRTGEKVFLECVQDMDHENMFWYRQDPGLGLRLIYFSYDVKMKEKGDIPEGYSVSREKKERFSLILESASTNQTSMYLCASSLQGAKETQYFGPGTRLLVL.

The chain employs TRBV2 and TRBJ1-2; 8 bases are shared with TRBD1. The V segment lost 7 bases and the J segment 6 bases; nucleotides outside the gene matches: 13. The CDR3 length is 15 residues. In germline, CDR1 is SNHLY, CDR2 FYNNEI. The CDR3 loop reads CASTRDRYPLDGYTF. CDR3 nucleotide sequence: TGTGCCAGCACCCGGGACAGGTACCCTTTGGATGGCTACACCTTC. The full variable domain, its missing parts supplied by reference TRBV2 and TRBJ1-2, is EPEVTQTPSHQVTQMGQEVILRCVPISNHLYFYWYRQILGQKVEFLVSFYNNEISEKSEIFDDQFSVERPDGSNFTLKIRSTKLEDSAMYFCASTRDRYPLDGYTFGSGTRLTVV.

The J gene is TRBJ1-6, the V gene TRBV7-6, with D tentatively TRBD1 (5 bases). V was cut by 6 bases and J by 4 bases, with 13 bases left in between. The CDR3 has 15 residues. Germline assignment: CDR1 SGHVS and CDR2 FNYEAQ. This CDR3 is CASRGETAYNSPLHF. Written as DNA, the CDR3 is TGTGCCAGCAGGGGCGAGACAGCGTATAATTCACCCCTCCACTTT. The full variable domain, completed using reference TRBV7-6 and TRBJ1-6, is GAGVSQSPRYKVTKRGQDVALRCDPISGHVSLYWYRQALGQGPEFLTYFNYEAQQDKSGLPNDRFSAERPEGSISTLTIQRTEQRDSAMYRCASRGETAYNSPLHFGNGTRLTVT.

This chain connects TRBV5-5 to TRBJ1-1; no clear D. This CDR3 has 16 amino acids. CDR1 and CDR2 from the germline V gene are SGHKS and YYEKEE (reference sequence). Trimming shortened V by 0 bases and J by 1 base, and 13 bases separated the two germline ends. CDR3 DNA sequence: TGTGCCAGCAGCTTGGTTTCAGGCTCGAGGAACACTGAAGCTTTCTTT. The encoded protein is CASSLVSGSRNTEAFF.

The rearrangement joins TRBV29-1 to TRBJ1-2; D not resolved. V gave up 6 bases and J gave up 8 bases, with 13 bases separating them. Germline CDR1 is SQVTM and CDR2 is ANQGSEA. The CDR3 has 11 residues. The CDR3 protein is CSVEGGRGYTF. In DNA, the CDR3 is TGCAGCGTAGAGGGCGGTAGGGGCTACACCTTC.

Notes on this clone: One end of the junction varies from germline; a read error may be responsible. The chain couples TRBV7-7 to TRBJ2-5; D is perhaps TRBD2 (5 bases). The V gene's germline CDR1 is SSHAT and CDR2 FNYEAQ (reference sequence). This CDR3 region has 13 residues. The CDR3: CASSSDSGETQYF. In nucleotides, the CDR3 is TGTGCTAGCAGCTCGGACTCCGGTGAGACCCAGTACTTC.

This chain uses TRBV5-1 with TRBJ1-2; a possible D gene is TRBD1 (5 bases). CDR3 length: 15 residues. Trimming cost V 0 bases and J 6 bases, with 15 bases left between them. CDR1 is SGHRS and CDR2 is YFSETQ in the germline V gene. The CDR3 is CASSLEGTSGDGYTF. CDR3 nucleotides: TGCGCCAGCAGCTTGGAGGGGACTTCGGGGGATGGCTACACCTTC.

The chain carries TRBV5-1 and TRBJ1-4; unclear D gene. The CDR3 has 14 residues. Deletions cut 5 bases from V and 1 base from J, with 9 bases between. Germline V gene data show CDR1 as SGHRS and CDR2 as YFSETQ. CDR3 region: CASREAGTNEKLFF. CDR3 bases: TGCGCCAGCAGAGAGGCGGGAACTAATGAAAAACTGTTTTTT.

The J gene is TRBJ1-6, the V gene TRBV12-3 or TRBV12-4; D might be TRBD1 (5 bases). V dropped 3 bases and J dropped 12 bases, with 12 bases sitting between them. This CDR3 has 13 amino acids. CDR3 DNA: TGTGCCAGCAGTTTTCGGGGGGAAGGACCCCTCCACTTT. This sequence encodes CASSFRGEGPLHF.

The chain combines TRBV24-1 with TRBJ2-7; TRBD2 is a possible D gene (5 bases). Germline-derived CDR1 and CDR2 are KGHDR and SFDVKD. The germline V and J ends were trimmed by 12 bases and 0 bases, with 14 bases remaining between them. The CDR3 is 13 residues long. Here the CDR3 reads CASFEGSSYEQYF. The DNA of the CDR3 is TGTGCCTCTTTTGAGGGTAGCTCCTACGAGCAGTACTTC.

The V gene is TRBV5-1, the J gene TRBJ2-1, with 7 bases aligning to TRBD1. The CDR3 has 15 residues. J lost 4 bases, V lost 5 bases, and 9 bases had no gene match. The germline V gene has CDR1 SGHRS and CDR2 YFSETQ. The CDR3 here is CASRRAGTEYNEQFF. For the CDR3, the DNA is TGCGCCAGCAGACGCGCCGGGACAGAGTACAATGAGCAGTTCTTC.

V gene TRBV3-1 (or the pseudogene TRBV3-2) combines with J gene TRBJ2-2; a possible D gene is TRBD1 (5 bases). The length of the CDR3 is 14 residues. Germline lookup yields CDR1 LGHDT and CDR2 YNNKEL (reference sequence). Trimming removed 8 bases at V and 6 bases at J, with 16 bases between. The CDR3 sequence: CASSNFLGAGELFF. CDR3 DNA sequence: TGTGCCAGCTCAAACTTTTTAGGGGCCGGGGAGCTGTTTTTT.

The chain combines TRBV11-3 with TRBJ2-1; no clear D. Germline lookup yields CDR1 SGHNT and CDR2 YENEEA. V lost 5 bases and J 0 bases, leaving 8 bases between the germline ends. The CDR3 extends over 14 amino acids. The CDR3 reads CASSGVNSYNEQFF. For the CDR3, the DNA is TGTGCCAGCAGCGGAGTGAACTCCTACAATGAGCAGTTCTTC.

V and J are TRBV28 and TRBJ2-2, with TRBD2 as a possible D gene (6 bases). The CDR3 runs to 15 residues. The V and J ends lost 4 bases and 4 bases respectively, with 13 bases between them. CDR1 MDHEN and CDR2 SYDVKM come from the germline V gene. CDR3 sequence: CASSSRESGTGELFF. The DNA of the CDR3 is TGTGCCAGCAGTTCACGGGAGTCCGGCACCGGGGAGCTGTTTTTT.